This TCR beta chain was found in a study of CD8+ T cells in alopecia areata. This clone was seen a few times. RNA was extracted and reverse transcribed into cDNA as the sequencing template. Assay: immunoSEQ multiplex PCR; the TCRdb copy retains only in-frame clones and omits some. The sample contains roughly 200,000 clones, 50% to 70% of which appear only once. CDR1 and CDR2 (germline): SGHRS, YFSETQ. Between the trimmed V and J ends, which lost 0 bases and 0 bases, there was a span of 6 bases. The CDR3 spans 14 residues. This specimen was CD4+ T cells sorted from blood, taken at week 0. The sequence was collected from a human donor with alopecia areata. The chain joins TRBV5-1 to TRBJ1-1; maybe TRBD1 (5 bases). CDR3 amino acids: CASSLAGMNTEAFF. CDR3 nucleotides: TGCGCCAGCAGCTTGGCAGGGATGAACACTGAAGCTTTCTTT.